Listed below are T cell receptor beta chains from one sample, sequenced in a study of siplizumab effects on memory and regulatory T cells. Method: immunoSEQ multiplex PCR; TCRdb's copy keeps in-frame clones and lacks some. The sample has tens of thousands of clones, nearly 98% seen once; the top ten hold around 0.6%. Sequencing was performed on naive CD4+ T cells sorted from blood. The receptors here all came from a human donor in good health. CDR3s include the opening cysteine and the closing phenylalanine or tryptophan. Fields, in order: V gene, J gene, clone size, D gene, CDR3 protein, CDR3 DNA. D genes are given only for firm matches. Clone size, where shown, is once, few, many, or a class for clones that have expanded.

TRBV6-1,TRBJ1-2,NA,NA,CASSGPGILGAGGYTF,TGTGCCAGCAGTGGGCCGGGAATCCTAGGAGCCGGTGGCTACACCTTC
TRBV10-3,TRBJ2-7,NA,TRBD2,CAIRSLAGVSYEQYF,TGTGCCATCAGATCCTTAGCGGGAGTCTCCTACGAGCAGTACTTC
TRBV10-3,TRBJ2-1,once,NA,CAISESETDEQFF,TGTGCCATCAGTGAGTCTGAAACGGATGAGCAGTTCTTC
TRBV5-6,TRBJ1-2,once,NA,CASSLTGTRVNYGYTF,TGTGCCAGCAGCTTAACCGGGACAAGGGTCAACTATGGCTACACCTTC
TRBV6-5,TRBJ2-7,NA,TRBD2,CASSYAGTSVYEQYF,TGTGCCAGCAGTTACGCCGGGACTAGCGTCTACGAGCAGTACTTC
TRBV30,TRBJ1-1,NA,NA,CAWSQDRNTEAFF,TGTGCCTGGAGTCAGGACAGAAACACTGAAGCTTTCTTT
TRBV6-6,TRBJ1-5,NA,NA,CASSGTRESNQPQHF,TGTGCCAGCAGTGGCACGCGAGAAAGCAATCAGCCCCAGCATTTT
TRBV28,TRBJ2-7,NA,NA,CASSYHRVGAYEQYF,TGTGCCAGCAGTTACCACAGGGTAGGAGCCTACGAGCAGTACTTC
TRBV6-5,TRBJ2-7,NA,NA,CASSHRVYEQYF,TGTGCCAGCAGTCACAGGGTCTACGAGCAGTACTTC
TRBV6-1,TRBJ2-7,once,NA,CASRERGTQRREQYF,TGTGCCAGCAGGGAGCGAGGGACCCAACGGCGCGAGCAGTACTTC
TRBV19,TRBJ1-2,NA,NA,CASSMDRPYGYTF,TGTGCCAGTAGTATGGACAGACCCTATGGCTACACCTTC
TRBV5-6,TRBJ2-2,NA,NA,CASSQVAVTGELFF,TGTGCCAGCAGCCAAGTAGCGGTGACCGGGGAGCTGTTTTTT
TRBV30,TRBJ2-1,NA,NA,CAWSGTSERFF,TGTGCCTGGAGCGGAACCTCAGAGCGGTTCTTC
TRBV5-1,TRBJ2-7,once,NA,CASSLDFRMKTYEQYF,TGCGCCAGCAGCTTGGATTTCAGGATGAAAACCTACGAGCAGTACTTC
TRBV4-1,TRBJ1-2,NA,TRBD1,CASSQENRDRGNGYTF,TGCGCCAGCAGCCAGGAAAACCGTGACAGGGGAAACGGCTACACCTTC
TRBV27,TRBJ2-7,NA,NA,CASSLYGSNYGYEQYF,TGTGCCAGCAGTTTATACGGGAGTAATTATGGGTACGAGCAGTACTTC
TRBV5-1,TRBJ1-2,NA,NA,CASSDFNGYTF,TGCGCCAGCAGCGACTTCAATGGCTACACCTTC
TRBV5-5,TRBJ1-2,NA,NA,CASSLGTELLGYTF,TGTGCCAGCAGCTTGGGGACAGAGCTACTTGGCTACACCTTC
TRBV7-3,TRBJ2-2,NA,NA,CASSPGPTGELFF,TGTGCCAGCAGCCCCGGTCCCACCGGGGAGCTGTTTTTT
TRBV6-1,TRBJ2-3,NA,TRBD2,CASKLAGGTDTQYF,TGTGCCAGCAAGCTGGCGGGGGGCACAGATACGCAGTATTTT
TRBV5-1,TRBJ2-5,NA,NA,CASSLGTSEETQYF,TGCGCCAGCAGCTTGGGAACAAGTGAAGAGACCCAGTACTTC
TRBV18,TRBJ2-2,NA,TRBD1,CASSPTGTANTGELFF,TGTGCCAGCTCACCTACCGGGACAGCGAACACCGGGGAGCTGTTTTTT
TRBV7-2,TRBJ1-1,NA,TRBD1,CASSRPTGEAEAFF,TGTGCCAGCAGCCGCCCTACAGGGGAAGCTGAAGCTTTCTTT